This T cell receptor (beta chain) was sequenced in a study of cytomegalovirus exposure and HLA in healthy donors. General study findings and limits: Rarity marked most TCR sequences, yet some public TCRs occurred in many donors. In vitro experiments confirmed that three CMV-associated chains were specific for CMV antigens.

V was trimmed by 6 bases and J by 4 bases, leaving 12 bases between them. Germline CDR1 and CDR2: MNHEY and SVGAGI. The length of the CDR3 is 13 residues. Turning to this clone: The antigen remains unidentified.

Generated by immunoSEQ multiplex PCR, the TCRdb table keeps only in-frame clones and is missing some. The table has about 130,000 clones, 70% to 90% seen once. The receptor was isolated from a woman aged 25 to 39 in good health and CMV-seropositive. Sample: PBMCs. The chain couples TRBV6-5 to TRBJ1-2; a possible D gene is TRBD1 (6 bases). The CDR3 sequence is CASRNREGYGYTF. In nucleotides, the CDR3 is TGTGCCAGCAGAAACAGGGAAGGCTATGGCTACACCTTC.